The rows below give T cell receptor beta chains drawn from one sample of a study of PD-1 and CTLA-4 blockade in melanoma. The repertoire was sequenced with immunoSEQ multiplex PCR; TCRdb's copy has only in-frame clones and lacks some. This table holds about 32,000 clones, roughly nine tenths found once. The sample in question was CD8+ T cells from peripheral blood, obtained from a patient given anti-PD-1 treatment. The origin of the receptors is a human donor with melanoma. The CDR3 runs from the conserved cysteine through the conserved F or W. The order of the fields is V gene, J gene, D gene, clone size, CDR3 DNA, CDR3 protein. The D gene is left open where the match is weak. Not every row has a clone size; where given, it reads once, few, many or a size class.

>TRBV27|TRBJ1-4|.|.
TGTGCCAGCAGTTTCCAGGTTAATGAAAAACTGTTTTTT
CASSFQVNEKLFF
>TRBV12-3/TRBV12-4|TRBJ2-5|.|.
TGTGCCAGCAGTTTCGGCCATCAAGAGACCCAGTACTTC
CASSFGHQETQYF
>TRBV19|TRBJ2-1|TRBD2|.
TGTGCCAGTAGTATAGATAAGCCCTTCCTTAGCGGGGCCTACAATGAGCAGTTCTTC
CASSIDKPFLSGAYNEQFF
>TRBV18|TRBJ2-2|TRBD1|.
TGTGCCAGCTCACCATCAGGGACAGGGAGCGGCACCGGGGAGCTGTTTTTT
CASSPSGTGSGTGELFF
>TRBV2|TRBJ2-5|.|.
TGTGCCAGCCTCAGTGAGGGACTCCGGGTGACCCAGTACTTC
CASLSEGLRVTQYF
>TRBV24-1|TRBJ2-1|.|.
TGTGCCACCAGTGATAGGCTAGCGCCGAATGAGCAGTTCTTC
CATSDRLAPNEQFF
>TRBV7-9|TRBJ2-1|.|.
TGTGCCAGCAGCTCGACGCGGGGGCACTCCTACAATGAGCAGTTCTTC
CASSSTRGHSYNEQFF
>TRBV9|TRBJ1-4|TRBD1|.
TGTGCCAGCAGCGCCTACAGGGGGCTAGGTGAAAAACTGTTTTTT
CASSAYRGLGEKLFF
>TRBV19|TRBJ1-5|.|once
TGTGCCAGTAGTATAGAGGCAGGACCTGATCAGCCCCAGCATTTT
CASSIEAGPDQPQHF
>TRBV10-1|TRBJ2-1|.|.
TGCGCCAGCAGTGAGTCGACGGGGTGCCCGGACACAAGCTCCTACAATGAGCAGTTCTTC
CASSESTGCPDTSSYNEQFF
>TRBV28|TRBJ1-5|.|.
TGTGCCAGCAGTTTAGGATTATATAGCAATCAGCCCCAGCATTTT
CASSLGLYSNQPQHF
>TRBV2|TRBJ2-5|.|.
TGTGCCAGCGGGGAGGGGGGGCTAGGAGAGACCCAGTACTTC
CASGEGGLGETQYF
>TRBV4-1|TRBJ2-3|.|.
TGCGCCAGCAGCCAATTTAGGGCTGATACGCAGTATTTT
CASSQFRADTQYF
>TRBV5-1|TRBJ1-1|.|.
TGCGCCAGCAGCTCTGTTGGGAACATGAACACTGAAGCTTTCTTT
CASSSVGNMNTEAFF
>TRBV28|TRBJ1-2|TRBD1|.
TGTGCCAGCAGTCCAGTGGACAGGGACTATGGCTACACCTTC
CASSPVDRDYGYTF
>TRBV15|TRBJ2-1|.|.
TGTGCCACCAGCGAGCGAGCAGGTCCGAATGAGCAGTTCTTC
CATSERAGPNEQFF
>TRBV5-6|TRBJ2-5|TRBD1|.
TGTGCCAGCCATCTAGGCAGGGGGGAGACCCAGTACTTC
CASHLGRGETQYF
>TRBV2|TRBJ1-1|TRBD1|.
TGTGCCAGCAGTACCGGGACAGGCTTTAACACTGAAGCTTTCTTT
CASSTGTGFNTEAFF
>TRBV28|TRBJ1-6|TRBD1|.
TGTGCCAGCAGTTTACAGGGGGTTTTTGATAATTCACCCCTCCACTTT
CASSLQGVFDNSPLHF
>TRBV6-5|TRBJ2-2|.|.
TGTGCCAGCAGTCTGTCGGGCACCGGGGAGCTGTTTTTT
CASSLSGTGELFF
>TRBV21-1|TRBJ2-7|.|.
TGTGCCAGCAGATACAGGGGGCGAAGCTCCTACGAGCAGTACTTC
CASRYRGRSSYEQYF
>TRBV13|TRBJ1-2|.|.
TGTGCCAGCAGCTTAGTAGGGTGGCAGGACTATGGCTACACCTTC
CASSLVGWQDYGYTF
>TRBV19|TRBJ1-1|.|.
TGTGCCAGTAGTATAATCCGGGACAACAACATGAACACTGAAGCTTTCTTT
CASSIIRDNNMNTEAFF
>TRBV7-3|TRBJ2-1|TRBD2|.
TGTGCCAGCAGCATAACCACTAGCGGGGGGGCCCCTGAGCAGTTCTTC
CASSITTSGGAPEQFF
>TRBV30|TRBJ2-7|.|.
TGTGCCTGGTCACAGGGCTACGAGCAGTACTTC
CAWSQGYEQYF
>TRBV4-1|TRBJ1-2|TRBD1|.
TGCGCCAGCAGCCAAGAAAATTCGGACAGGGGGCGCGACTATGGCTACACCTTC
CASSQENSDRGRDYGYTF
>TRBV27|TRBJ1-2|TRBD1|.
TGTGCCAGCAGTCCCCCCGGACAGGGAATCTATGGCTACACCTTC
CASSPPGQGIYGYTF
>TRBV7-9|TRBJ1-2|.|.
TGTGCCAGCAGCTTACTCCTTCAGGGTTTAGATGGCTACACCTTC
CASSLLLQGLDGYTF
>TRBV2|TRBJ2-1|.|.
TGTGCCAGCACCATCTCCTACAATGAGCAGTTCTTC
CASTISYNEQFF
>TRBV14|TRBJ1-6|TRBD1|.
TGTGCCAGCAGCCAAGGACAGGGGGATTCACCCCTCCACTTT
CASSQGQGDSPLHF
>TRBV28|TRBJ1-2|.|.
TGTGCCAGCGTCCCCCTGTGGGAGAACTATGGCTACACCTTC
CASVPLWENYGYTF
>TRBV4-3|TRBJ2-3|TRBD2|.
TGCGCCAGCAGCCAAGTGGGACTAGCGGGGGATACGCAGTATTTT
CASSQVGLAGDTQYF
>TRBV7-8|TRBJ2-5|TRBD1|once
TGTGCCAGCAGCTCCTTAAGACAGGGGGCCCAAGAGACCCAGTACTTC
CASSSLRQGAQETQYF
>TRBV12-3/TRBV12-4|TRBJ1-1|.|.
TGTGCCAGCAGTAGTACAGGGAACACTGAAGCTTTCTTT
CASSSTGNTEAFF
>TRBV13|TRBJ2-5|TRBD1|once
TGTGCCAGCAGGAAAGGGACAGGGGTACGCCAAGAGACCCAGTACTTC
CASRKGTGVRQETQYF
>TRBV29-1|TRBJ2-7|TRBD2|.
TGCAGCGTCACTCCGGGGGGGGATCCGGGCGAGCAGTACTTC
CSVTPGGDPGEQYF
>TRBV7-8|TRBJ2-7|.|.
TGTGCCAGCAGCTTAATCCGGGCAGGGCGCAGCTCCTACGAGCAGTACTTC
CASSLIRAGRSSYEQYF
>TRBV30|TRBJ2-7|.|.
TGTGCCTGGGTTGAACAGGGCTTCAAGCAGTACTTC
CAWVEQGFKQYF
>TRBV30|TRBJ2-7|.|.
TGTGCCTGGGCCGGGGGTCCCCACGAGCAGTACTTC
CAWAGGPHEQYF
>TRBV4-1|TRBJ1-5|.|.
TGCGCCAGCAGCCACCTTACGACCAGAGGCAATCAGCCCCAGCATTTT
CASSHLTTRGNQPQHF
>TRBV29-1|TRBJ2-5|.|.
TGCAGCGTTACAGAAAACTGGGCACCGCAAGAGACCCAGTACTTC
CSVTENWAPQETQYF
>TRBV5-5|TRBJ1-6|.|.
TGTGCCAGCAGCTATCGGACAGTTGATTCACCCCTCCACTTT
CASSYRTVDSPLHF
>TRBV6-5|TRBJ1-5|.|.
TGTGCCAGCTCCTCCGGGGGAGGCTATCAGCCCCAGCATTTT
CASSSGGGYQPQHF
>TRBV28|TRBJ2-7|TRBD2|.
TGTGCCAGCAGTCCCCTTCGGACTAGCGGGGTACTCTCCTACGAGCAGTACTTC
CASSPLRTSGVLSYEQYF
>TRBV2|TRBJ1-1|TRBD1|few
TGTGCCAGCAGACCACAGGGGTGGACTGAAGCTTTCTTT
CASRPQGWTEAFF
>TRBV7-2|TRBJ1-5|.|few
TGTGCCAGCAGCACAGACAGGTACAATCAGCCCCAGCATTTT
CASSTDRYNQPQHF
>TRBV14|TRBJ2-4|.|.
TGTGCCAGCAGCTATACAACAGACAGTGCAAACATTCAGTACTTC
CASSYTTDSANIQYF
>TRBV5-8|TRBJ2-7|.|once
TGTGCCAGCAGCTTAGGGAGGTACGAGCAGTACTTC
CASSLGRYEQYF
>TRBV28|TRBJ2-2|.|once
TGTGCCAGCAGTTTATCTCCAGGGGAGGCCCTCTCGACCGGGGAGCTGTTTTTT
CASSLSPGEALSTGELFF
>TRBV5-6|TRBJ2-7|.|.
TGTGCCAGCAGCCCGGACACCTCCTACGAGCAGTACTTC
CASSPDTSYEQYF